Below, one TCR beta chain is given with its context. It has no known antigen specificity. Base qualities were left out, and no much larger clone turns up one base away. For the CD8 naive samples, CD45RO-negative cells were positively selected for CCR7, yielding a CD45RA+CCR7+ population from which TemRA cells were excluded. The donors were healthy, HIV-negative adults with no recently reported acute infections or vaccinations. Only Caucasian adults living in Nashville, Tennessee, USA were represented among the donors. Blood was collected by leukapheresis, and PBMCs were isolated by Ficoll-Histopaque density gradient centrifugation and then cryopreserved in liquid nitrogen vapor phase. Purity and quantity of every magnetically sorted T cell population were checked by analytical flow cytometry. Each sorted fraction had its genomic DNA isolated and then quantified by UV absorbance on a Nanodrop 2000c.

These data originate in a study of shared clonotypes between healthy human individuals (dated by TCRdb to 2019 to 2021). Turning to the overall study: The cohort included a few men and two women between 18 and 49 years of age. For each donor, three plates each were used for CD4 naive and CD4 memory, two plates were used for CD8 naive, and one plate was used for CD8 memory. Different laboratories and diverse techniques were used to prepare libraries and sequence TCR repertoires, to increase sequencing depth and limit assay-specific biases. Blood TCR repertoires of roughly 5 healthy adults were deeply sequenced to estimate repertoire size and the extent of clonotype sharing between individuals. Per donor, leukapheresis produced somewhere between about 0.94 and 8.9 billion PBMCs.

Using the deep immunoSEQ assay, TCR CDR3 regions were amplified from genomic DNA by multiplex PCR. Extracted genomic DNA from each cell subset was distributed evenly across all wells of several immunoSEQ 96-well plates, and each plate was treated as a replicate. For sorted subsets, 150 to 250 ng genomic DNA, equal to 30,000 to 35,000 T cell genomes, was loaded into each replicate PCR. The purified libraries were quantified using a Qubit 3.0 fluorometer, sized with a Bioanalyzer 2100, and then quantified again using the KAPA Library Quantification kit. Every immunoSEQ 96-well plate was sequenced on a dedicated single-read 150-cycle Illumina NextSeq 550 flow cell. As for the authors' bioinformatics: Because the immunoSEQ output included only junctional sequences and no quality scores, the filtering could not be the same as the filtering used for full-length reads. To assign V/J genes and CDR3, sequences were annotated using PyIR, a Python wrapper for IgBLAST v1.9, with IMGT germline references. Reads with weak V/J assignments (E-value above 1e-6), missing CDR3, stop codons, out-of-frame junctions, or ambiguous translated residues were removed. V3J clonotypes were defined as sequences sharing an identical inferred V gene, J gene, and CDR3 amino acid sequence. Percentage overlap between repertoires was calculated by dividing the number of shared unique clonotypes by the size of the smaller repertoire. Three approaches were used to assess repertoire richness: RTK rarefaction, the Chao1 estimator, and Recon v2.1 estimates of unobserved clonotypes. Generation probabilities for all TCRbeta clonotypes obtained by the gDNA method from several donors were computed using OLGA. The source is immuneACCESS, and TCRdb retained only in-frame sequences with V and J called. Part of the clones is not carried over; for the studies checked, unresolved V genes explain less than half of this, and the remainder is unexplained. V, J and clone size reflect that table, while D and trimming were determined from the DNA. The sample table lists about 580,000 clones, roughly 98% of them with a count of one. The top ten hold less than 0.35% of the sample.

What the study reported, not specific to this receptor: Naive subsets generally had larger estimated clonotype richness than memory subsets did. Across a handful of donors, 5% to 6% of naive CD4, around 3.3% of naive CD8, under 2.5% of memory CD4, and approximately 0.4% of memory CD8 clonotypes were shared. The small number of donors limited the genetic and exposure-history diversity represented. Only blood was sampled, and tissue TCR repertoires likely differ from those in blood. Compared with non-shared clonotypes, clonotypes shared by all four sorted-subset donors had higher generation probabilities. Pairwise subsampling indicated that sequencing depth was expected to affect the degree of clonotype sharing among donors. Incomplete sequencing was indicated by rarefaction of sorted-subset datasets, despite the large sequencing depth.

The clonotype comes from a man aged 25 to 45 in good health. Sequencing was done on a sample of naive CD8+ T cells sorted from blood. What the cell subset or site label conveys for this sample: CD45RA+CCR7+.

The nucleotide sequence reads as follows: TGCAGCGTCTCCGAGGGCCAGGCCATCTACGAGCAGTACTTC. This yields the protein CSVSEGQAIYEQYF. The chain was built from TRBV29-1 and TRBJ2-7; TRBD2 is perhaps the D gene, given 5 matching bases. V was cut back by 6 bases and J by 3 bases, leaving a gap of 18 bases between them. The germline V gene yields SQVTM for CDR1 and ANQGSEA for CDR2. The CDR3 runs 14 residues from the cysteine to the phenylalanine. The retained sequence is limited to the CDR3, 42 bases, with the frame set at the first base.